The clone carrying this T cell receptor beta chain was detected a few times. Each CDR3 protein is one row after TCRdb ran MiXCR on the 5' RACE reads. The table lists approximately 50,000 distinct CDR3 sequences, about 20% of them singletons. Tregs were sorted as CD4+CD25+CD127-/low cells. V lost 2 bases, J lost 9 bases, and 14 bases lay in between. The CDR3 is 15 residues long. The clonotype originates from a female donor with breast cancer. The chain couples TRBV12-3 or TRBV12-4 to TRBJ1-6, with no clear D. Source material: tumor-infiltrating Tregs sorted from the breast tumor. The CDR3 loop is CASSLSTNRGSPLHF. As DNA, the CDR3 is TGTGCCAGCAGTTTAAGTACCAACCGGGGTTCACCCCTCCACTTT.